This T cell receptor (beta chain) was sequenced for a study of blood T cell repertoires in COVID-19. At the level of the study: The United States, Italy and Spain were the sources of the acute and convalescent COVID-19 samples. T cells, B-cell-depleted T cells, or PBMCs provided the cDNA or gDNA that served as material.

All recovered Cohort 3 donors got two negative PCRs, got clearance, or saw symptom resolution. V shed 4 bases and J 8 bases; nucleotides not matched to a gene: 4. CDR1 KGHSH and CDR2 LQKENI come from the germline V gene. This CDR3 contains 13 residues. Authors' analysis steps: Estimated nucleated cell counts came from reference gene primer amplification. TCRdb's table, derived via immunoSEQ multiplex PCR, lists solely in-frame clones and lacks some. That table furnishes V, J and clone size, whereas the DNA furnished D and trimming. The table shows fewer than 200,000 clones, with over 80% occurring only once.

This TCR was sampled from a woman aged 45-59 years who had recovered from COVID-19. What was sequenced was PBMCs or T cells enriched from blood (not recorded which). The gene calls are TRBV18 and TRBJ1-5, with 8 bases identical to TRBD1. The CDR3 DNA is TGTGCCAGCTCACGACAGGGGAATGAGCCCCAGCATTTT. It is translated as CASSRQGNEPQHF.